The present T cell receptor (beta chain) was sequenced within a study of T cells in Graves' hyperthyroidism and ophthalmopathy. Regarding this clonotype: Antigen unknown.

Subjects with ophthalmopathy showed a Clinical Activity Score no lower than 3, a NOSPECS grade no lower than 4, and a duration shorter than 3 months. The authors took PBMCs from about 9.5 ml fresh peripheral blood. General observations from the study: Ophthalmopathy got predicted by the model a median roughly 6.4 months before its onset. Ophthalmopathy was separated from stable hyperthyroidism by a 13 V-J model.

The investigators amplified TCR beta CDR3 regions from RNA transcripts. Primed by the HTBI set, a first-round RT-PCR was run on the TCR CDR3. One entry per CDR3 protein, called by TCRdb with MiXCR from the multiplex PCR reads. Here the sample spans 620,000 or so distinct CDR3 sequences, about 14% being singletons. The junction had 7 bases not matched to a gene; V was cut back by 0 bases and J by 0 bases. This CDR3 spans 18 amino acids. Germline V lookup: CDR1 SGHRS, CDR2 YFSETQ. The source is a woman in her forties or fifties with Graves' ophthalmopathy. Material for sequencing was blood. The rearrangement joins TRBV5-1 to TRBJ2-3, with TRBD1 identical over 10 bases. The CDR3 DNA sequence: TGCGCCAGCAGCTTGGTGTTGACAGGGGGCTTAAGCACAGATACGCAGTATTTT. Protein: CASSLVLTGGLSTDTQYF.